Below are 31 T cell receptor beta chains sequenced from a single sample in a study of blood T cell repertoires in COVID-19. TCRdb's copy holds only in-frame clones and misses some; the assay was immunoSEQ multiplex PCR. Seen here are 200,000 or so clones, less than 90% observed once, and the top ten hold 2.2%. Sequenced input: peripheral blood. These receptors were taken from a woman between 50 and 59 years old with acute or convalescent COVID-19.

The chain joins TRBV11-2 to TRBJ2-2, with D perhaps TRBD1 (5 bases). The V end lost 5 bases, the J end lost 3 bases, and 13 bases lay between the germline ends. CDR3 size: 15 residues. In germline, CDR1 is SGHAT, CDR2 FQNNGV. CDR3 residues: CASSVQGGYTGELFF. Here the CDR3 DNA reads TGTGCCAGCAGCGTGCAGGGTGGATACACCGGGGAGCTGTTTTTT.

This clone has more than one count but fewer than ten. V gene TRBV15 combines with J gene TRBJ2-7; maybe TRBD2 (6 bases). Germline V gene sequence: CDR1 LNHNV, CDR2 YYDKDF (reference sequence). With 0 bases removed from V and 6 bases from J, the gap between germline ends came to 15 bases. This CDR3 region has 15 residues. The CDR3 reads CATSRDQTAGTEQYF. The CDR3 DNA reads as TGTGCCACCAGCAGAGATCAAACGGCGGGGACCGAGCAGTACTTC.

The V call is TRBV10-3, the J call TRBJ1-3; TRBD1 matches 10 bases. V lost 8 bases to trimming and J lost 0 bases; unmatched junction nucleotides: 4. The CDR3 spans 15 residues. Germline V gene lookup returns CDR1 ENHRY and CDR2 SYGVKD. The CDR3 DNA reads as TGTGCCATCGGACAGGGGGACGACTCTGGAAACACCATATATTTT. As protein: CAIGQGDDSGNTIYF.

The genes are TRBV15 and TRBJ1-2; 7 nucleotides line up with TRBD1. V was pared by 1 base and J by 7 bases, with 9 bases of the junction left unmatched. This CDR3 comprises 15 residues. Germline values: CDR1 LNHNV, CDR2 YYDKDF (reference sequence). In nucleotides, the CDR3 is TGTGCCACCAGCAGAGTAATTGACAGGGTGGTTGGCTACACCTTC. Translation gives CATSRVIDRVVGYTF.

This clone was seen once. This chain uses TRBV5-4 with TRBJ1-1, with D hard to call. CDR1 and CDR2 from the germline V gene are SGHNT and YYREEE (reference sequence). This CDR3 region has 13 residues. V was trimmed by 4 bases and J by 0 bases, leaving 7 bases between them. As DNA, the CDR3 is TGTGCCAGCAGCCCAGTCGTGAACACTGAAGCTTTCTTT. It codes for CASSPVVNTEAFF.

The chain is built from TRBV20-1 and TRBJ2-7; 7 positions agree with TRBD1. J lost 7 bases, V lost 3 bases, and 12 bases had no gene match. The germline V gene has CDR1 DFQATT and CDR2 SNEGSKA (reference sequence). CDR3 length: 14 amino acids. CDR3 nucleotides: TGCAGTGCTAGTCTCGAGGGGGCCGAGGATGAGCAGTACTTC. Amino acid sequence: CSASLEGAEDEQYF.

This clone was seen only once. For the CDR3, the DNA is TGCGCCAGCAGCTTGTCTAGCGGGGGGGCCGGGGAGCTGTTTTTT. Translating it yields CASSLSSGGAGELFF. The V gene is TRBV5-1, the J gene TRBJ2-2, with 12 bases fitting TRBD2. CDR3 size: 15 residues. Germline V CDR1 and CDR2: SGHRS, YFSETQ. Germline trimming cut 1 base from V and 6 bases from J; bases unmatched to any gene: 1.

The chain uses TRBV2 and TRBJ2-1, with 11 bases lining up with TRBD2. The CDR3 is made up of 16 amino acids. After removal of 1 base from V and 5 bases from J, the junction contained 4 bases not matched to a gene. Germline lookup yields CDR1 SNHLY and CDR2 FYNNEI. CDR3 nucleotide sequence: TGTGCCAGCAGTGAAGAGGGACTAGCGGTTGACAATGAGCAGTTCTTC. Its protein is CASSEEGLAVDNEQFF. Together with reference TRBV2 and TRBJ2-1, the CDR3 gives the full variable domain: EPEVTQTPSHQVTQMGQEVILRCVPISNHLYFYWYRQILGQKVEFLVSFYNNEISEKSEIFDDQFSVERPDGSNFTLKIRSTKLEDSAMYFCASSEEGLAVDNEQFFGPGTRLTVL.

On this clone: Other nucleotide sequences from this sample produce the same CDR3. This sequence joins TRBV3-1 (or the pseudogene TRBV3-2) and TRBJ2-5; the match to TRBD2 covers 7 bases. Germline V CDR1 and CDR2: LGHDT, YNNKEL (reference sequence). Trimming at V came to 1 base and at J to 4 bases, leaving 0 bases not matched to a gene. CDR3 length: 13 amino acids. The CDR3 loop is CASSQGEGETQYF. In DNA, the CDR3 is TGTGCCAGCAGCCAAGGGGAGGGAGAGACCCAGTACTTC.

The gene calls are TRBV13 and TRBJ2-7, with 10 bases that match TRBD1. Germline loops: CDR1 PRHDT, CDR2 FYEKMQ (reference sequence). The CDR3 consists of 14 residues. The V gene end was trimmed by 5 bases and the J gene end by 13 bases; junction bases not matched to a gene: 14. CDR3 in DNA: TGTGCCAGCAGCCCCCAATTTAAGGGACAGGGGCCTTACTTC. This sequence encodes CASSPQFKGQGPYF.

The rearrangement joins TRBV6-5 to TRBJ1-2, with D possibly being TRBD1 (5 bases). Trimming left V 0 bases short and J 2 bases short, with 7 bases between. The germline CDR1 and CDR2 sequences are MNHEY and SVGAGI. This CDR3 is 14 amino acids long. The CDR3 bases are TGTGCCAGCAGTTACTCCTACAGGAACTATGGCTACACCTTC. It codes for CASSYSYRNYGYTF.

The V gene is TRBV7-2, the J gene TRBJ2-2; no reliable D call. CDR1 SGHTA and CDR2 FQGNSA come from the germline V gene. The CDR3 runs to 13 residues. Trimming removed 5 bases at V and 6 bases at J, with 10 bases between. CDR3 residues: CASSPSQAGELFF. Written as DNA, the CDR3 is TGTGCCAGCAGCCCCAGTCAGGCCGGGGAGCTGTTTTTT. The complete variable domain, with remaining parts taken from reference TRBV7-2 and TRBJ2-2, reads GAGVSQSPSNKVTEKGKDVELRCDPISGHTALYWYRQSLGQGLEFLIYFQGNSAPDKSGLPSDRFSAERTGGSVSTLTIQRTQQEDSAVYLCASSPSQAGELFFGEGSRLTVL.

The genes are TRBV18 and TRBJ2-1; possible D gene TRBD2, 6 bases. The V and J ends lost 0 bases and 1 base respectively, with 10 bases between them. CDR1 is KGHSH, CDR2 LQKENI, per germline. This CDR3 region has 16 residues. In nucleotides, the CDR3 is TGTGCCAGCTCACCACCCAGCGGGTTGTCCTACAATGAGCAGTTCTTC. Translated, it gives CASSPPSGLSYNEQFF.

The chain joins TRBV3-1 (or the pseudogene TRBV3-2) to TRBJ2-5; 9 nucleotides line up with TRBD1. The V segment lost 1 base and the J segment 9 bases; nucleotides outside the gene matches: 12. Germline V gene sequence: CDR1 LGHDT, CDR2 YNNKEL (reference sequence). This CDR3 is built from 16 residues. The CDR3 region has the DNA TGTGCCAGCAGCCAAGTATCCTGGACAGGGGTATTTCCCCAGTACTTC. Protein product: CASSQVSWTGVFPQYF.

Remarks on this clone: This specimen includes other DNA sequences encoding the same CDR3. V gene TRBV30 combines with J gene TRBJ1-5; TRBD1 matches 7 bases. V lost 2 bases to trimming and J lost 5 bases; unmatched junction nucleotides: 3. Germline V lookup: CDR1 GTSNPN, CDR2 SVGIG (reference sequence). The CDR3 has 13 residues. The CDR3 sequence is CAWSRQGDQPQHF. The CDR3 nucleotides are TGTGCCTGGAGTAGGCAGGGGGATCAGCCCCAGCATTTT.

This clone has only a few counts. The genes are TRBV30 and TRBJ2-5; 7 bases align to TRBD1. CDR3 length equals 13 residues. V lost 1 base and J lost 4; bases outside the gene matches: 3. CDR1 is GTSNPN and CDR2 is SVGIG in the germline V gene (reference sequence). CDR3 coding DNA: TGTGCCTGGAGTGGGGACAGCCTAGAGACCCAGTACTTC. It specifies CAWSGDSLETQYF.

The CDR3 sequence is CASSLATGAQETQYF. The CDR3 region has the DNA TGCGCCAGCAGCTTGGCTACAGGGGCCCAAGAGACCCAGTACTTC. This chain uses TRBV5-1 with TRBJ2-5; TRBD1 agrees at 7 bases. The CDR3 runs 15 residues. V lost 0 bases, J lost 1 base, and 3 bases stayed unmatched. Germline-derived CDR1 and CDR2 are SGHRS and YFSETQ.

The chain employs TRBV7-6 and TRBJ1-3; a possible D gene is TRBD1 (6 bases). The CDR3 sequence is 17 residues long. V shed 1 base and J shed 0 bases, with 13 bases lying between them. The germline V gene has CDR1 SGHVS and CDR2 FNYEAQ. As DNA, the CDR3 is TGTGCCAGCAGCTTAGGCAGGGGCCCCAGCTCTGGAAACACCATATATTTT. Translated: CASSLGRGPSSGNTIYF.

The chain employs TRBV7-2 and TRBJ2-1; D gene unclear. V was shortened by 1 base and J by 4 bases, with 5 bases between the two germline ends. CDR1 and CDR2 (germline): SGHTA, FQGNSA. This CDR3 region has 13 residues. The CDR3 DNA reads TGTGCCAGCAGCTTAGAACGGTACAATGAGCAGTTCTTC. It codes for CASSLERYNEQFF.

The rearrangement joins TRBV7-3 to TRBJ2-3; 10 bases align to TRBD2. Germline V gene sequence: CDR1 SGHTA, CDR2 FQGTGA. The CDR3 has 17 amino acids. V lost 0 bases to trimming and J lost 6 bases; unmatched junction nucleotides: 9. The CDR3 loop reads CASSLTALAGAQDTQYF. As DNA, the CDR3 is TGTGCCAGCAGCTTAACCGCCCTAGCGGGGGCGCAGGATACGCAGTATTTT. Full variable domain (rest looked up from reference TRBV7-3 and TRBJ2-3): GAGVSQTPSNKVTEKGKYVELRCDPISGHTALYWYRQSLGQGPEFLIYFQGTGAADDSGLPNDRFFAVRPEGSVSTLKIQRTERGDSAVYLCASSLTALAGAQDTQYFGPGTRLTVL.

The CDR3 sequence is CASSQAIGLAGGSYEQYF. DNA for the CDR3: TGTGCCAGCAGCCAAGCGATCGGACTAGCGGGAGGGTCCTACGAGCAGTACTTC. The chain couples TRBV14 to TRBJ2-7; 15 bases match TRBD2. Looked up from germline, CDR1 is SGHDN and CDR2 is FVKESK. CDR3 length: 18 residues. V lost 1 base, J lost 1 base, and 5 bases stayed unmatched.

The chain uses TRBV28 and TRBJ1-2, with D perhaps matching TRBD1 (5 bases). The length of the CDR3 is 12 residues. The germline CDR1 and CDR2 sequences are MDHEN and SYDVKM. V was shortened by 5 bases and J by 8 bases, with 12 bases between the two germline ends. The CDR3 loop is CASSIGAWGYTF. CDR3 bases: TGTGCCAGCAGTATAGGGGCCTGGGGCTACACCTTC.

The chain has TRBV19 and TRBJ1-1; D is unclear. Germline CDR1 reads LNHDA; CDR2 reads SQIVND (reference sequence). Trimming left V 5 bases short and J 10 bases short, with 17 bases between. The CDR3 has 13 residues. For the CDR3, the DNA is TGTGCCAGTAGTCCTGTGGAGACCACGGTAGCTTTCTTT. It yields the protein CASSPVETTVAFF.

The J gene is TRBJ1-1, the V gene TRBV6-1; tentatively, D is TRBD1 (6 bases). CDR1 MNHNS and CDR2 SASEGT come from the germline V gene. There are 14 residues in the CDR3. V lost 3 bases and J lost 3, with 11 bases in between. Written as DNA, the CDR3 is TGTGCCAGCAGTGAGGACAGATGGGACACTGAAGCTTTCTTT. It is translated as CASSEDRWDTEAFF.

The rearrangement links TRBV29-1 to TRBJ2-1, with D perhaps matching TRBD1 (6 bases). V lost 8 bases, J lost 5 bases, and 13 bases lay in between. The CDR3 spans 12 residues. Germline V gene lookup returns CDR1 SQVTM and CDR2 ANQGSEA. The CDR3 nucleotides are TGCAGCCCCCGGACAGCGAACAATGAGCAGTTCTTC. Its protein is CSPRTANNEQFF.

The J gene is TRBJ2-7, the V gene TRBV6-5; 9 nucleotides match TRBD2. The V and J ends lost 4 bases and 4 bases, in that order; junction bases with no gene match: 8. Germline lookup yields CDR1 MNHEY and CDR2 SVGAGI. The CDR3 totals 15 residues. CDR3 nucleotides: TGTGCCAGCAGTTCTCCGGGACTAGCAGTTTACGAGCAGTACTTC. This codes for CASSSPGLAVYEQYF.

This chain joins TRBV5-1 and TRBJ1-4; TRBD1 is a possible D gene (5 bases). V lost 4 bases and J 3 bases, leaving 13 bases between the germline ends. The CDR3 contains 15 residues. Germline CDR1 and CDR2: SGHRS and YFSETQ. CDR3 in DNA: TGCGCCAGCAGCCCTGACAGACCGGCTAATGAAAAACTGTTTTTT. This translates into CASSPDRPANEKLFF.

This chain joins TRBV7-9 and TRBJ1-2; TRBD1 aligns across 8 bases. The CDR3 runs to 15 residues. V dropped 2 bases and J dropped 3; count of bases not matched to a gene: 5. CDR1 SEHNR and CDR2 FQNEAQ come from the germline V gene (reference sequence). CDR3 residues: CASSLPQGADYGYTF. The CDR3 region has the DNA TGTGCCAGCAGCTTACCCCAGGGGGCGGACTATGGCTACACCTTC.

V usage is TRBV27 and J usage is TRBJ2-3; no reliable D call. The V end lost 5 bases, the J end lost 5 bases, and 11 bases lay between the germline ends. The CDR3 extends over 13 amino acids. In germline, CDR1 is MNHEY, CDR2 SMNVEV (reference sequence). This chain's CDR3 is CASSGYQVDTQYF. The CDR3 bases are TGTGCCAGCAGTGGGTATCAGGTAGATACGCAGTATTTT.

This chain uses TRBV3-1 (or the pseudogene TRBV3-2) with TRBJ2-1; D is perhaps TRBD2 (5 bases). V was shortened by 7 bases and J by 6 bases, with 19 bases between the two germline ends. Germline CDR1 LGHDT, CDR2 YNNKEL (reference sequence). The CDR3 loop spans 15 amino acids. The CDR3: CASTSSGLRSNEQFF. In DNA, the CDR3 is TGTGCCAGCACCTCGTCTGGACTCCGGTCCAATGAGCAGTTCTTC.

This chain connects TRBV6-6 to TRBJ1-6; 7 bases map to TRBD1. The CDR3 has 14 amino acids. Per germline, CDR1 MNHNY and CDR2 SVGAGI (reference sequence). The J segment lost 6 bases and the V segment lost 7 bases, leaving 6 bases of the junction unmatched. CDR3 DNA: TGTGCCAGCACGGGGGGGACAGCTAATTCACCCCTCCACTTT. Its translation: CASTGGTANSPLHF.